This T cell receptor (beta chain) was documented in a study of blood T cell repertoires in COVID-19 (dated by TCRdb to about 2020). Background for the entire study: Samples covering the acute and convalescent phases of COVID-19 were provided by collaborators in the United States, Italy and Spain. The sample metadata nearly always contained a de-identified subject ID, COVID-19 status, age in years and sex. The dataset comprised deeply sampled blood TCRbeta repertoires from subjects exposed to, actively infected with, or recovered from COVID-19. Samples were obtained from the ongoing ImmuneRACE study (first 160 participants) and from 1,200 or so subjects provided by 6 global collaborators. The material from the prospective study consisted of cDNA or gDNA derived from T cells, B-cell-depleted T cells, or PBMCs. The repertoires were released in a freely available public database intended as a resource for research on the immune response to SARS-CoV-2. HLA class I and class II types, where available, came from metadata supplied by the sample provider rather than from assay-based typing. The research as a whole found: Clinical and demographic metadata were provided uncurated, with the amount varying by source and participant.

Whole blood was collected in K2EDTA tubes by collaborating institutions according to the institutions' own protocols. For TCRbeta analysis, collaborator samples were shipped as frozen whole blood, as isolated PBMCs, or as DNA extracted from either sample type. The immunoSEQ Assay, a bias-controlled multiplex PCR, was used to amplify TCRbeta CDR3 regions from genomic DNA. The paper's data handling went like this. The number of nucleated cells in each sample was estimated from the amplification of reference gene primers within the assay. To quantify the absolute abundance of each unique TCRbeta CDR3 rearrangement, sequence reads were collapsed and filtered. For each sample, productive Simpson clonality was calculated as the square root of Simpson's diversity index across productive rearrangements. Not all clones reach the TCRdb copy of this immuneACCESS table, which keeps in-frame sequences only. Checked studies attribute under half of the gap to unresolved V genes and leave the rest unexplained. V and J calls and clone size are copied from that table; D and trimming were computed from the DNA. This sample has 150,000 to 160,000 clones in its table, and roughly 89% of those were observed once. The top ten clones comprise 0.45% to 0.65% of the sample.

CDR1 and CDR2, looked up from the germline V gene, are SNHLY and FYNNEI. Measured from the cysteine to the phenylalanine, the CDR3 is 14 residues long. The sequence is cut down to CDR3 DNA, 42 bases in frame from base 1. The germline ends are 8 bases apart after V is trimmed by 0 bases and J by 8 bases. Worth noting for this clone: The antigen this receptor binds is unknown. No much larger clone is present one base from it, and per-base qualities are unavailable.

The V and J genes are TRBV2 and TRBJ1-6; confidence is insufficient to name the D gene. The sample taken for sequencing was peripheral blood. This receptor was obtained from a man aged 50-60 years with acute or convalescent COVID-19. The nucleotide sequence is TGTGCCAGCAGTGAAGCGAGGTCCCATTCACCCCTCCACTTT. Its translation is CASSEARSHSPLHF.